The rows below give T cell receptor beta chains drawn from one sample of a study of beta chain features in type 1 diabetes. Assay: immunoSEQ multiplex PCR; the TCRdb copy retains only in-frame clones and omits some. The sample shows just over 450,000 clones, around 28% of them seen only once. The material sequenced was naive CD4+ T cells from blood. The receptors were gathered from a man in his late teens or twenties in good health. Each CDR3 is given with its conserved first and last residue. A D gene is named only where the DNA matches it firmly. Clone size, where shown, is once, few, many, or a class for clones that have expanded.

clone_size	v_call	d_call	j_call	cdr3_aa	cdr3_nt
-	TRBV5-1	TRBD1	TRBJ1-4	CASRKGAVANEKLFF	TGCGCCAGCAGAAAGGGGGCTGTAGCTAATGAAAAACTGTTTTTT
-	TRBV7-2	-	TRBJ2-5	CASSPQTGIQETQYF	TGTGCCAGCAGCCCGCAGACGGGGATCCAAGAGACCCAGTACTTC
-	TRBV5-1	-	TRBJ2-1	CASSLQGNEQFF	TGCGCCAGCAGCTTACAGGGAAATGAGCAGTTCTTC
-	TRBV10-3	TRBD2	TRBJ2-7	CAISDWVSGSSYEQYF	TGTGCCATCAGTGACTGGGTTAGCGGGAGCTCCTACGAGCAGTACTTC
-	TRBV7-2	-	TRBJ2-2	CASSSRAPGELFF	TGTGCCAGCAGCTCCCGGGCCCCCGGGGAGCTGTTTTTT
-	TRBV30	-	TRBJ1-4	CAWRRGTGPNEKLFF	TGTGCCTGGAGGCGAGGAACAGGGCCTAATGAAAAACTGTTTTTT
-	TRBV18	-	TRBJ2-2	CASSPGHSGELFF	TGTGCCAGCTCACCAGGACACTCCGGGGAGCTGTTTTTT
-	TRBV29-1	-	TRBJ1-1	CSVANTEAFF	TGCAGCGTTGCTAACACTGAAGCTTTCTTT
-	TRBV27	-	TRBJ2-5	CASSPRDAYQETQYF	TGTGCCAGCAGCCCGAGGGACGCCTACCAAGAGACCCAGTACTTC
-	TRBV28	-	TRBJ1-1	CASSFIQGNTEAFF	TGTGCCAGCAGTTTCATACAGGGAAACACTGAAGCTTTCTTT
-	TRBV30	-	TRBJ2-1	CAWAAPGQSNEQFF	TGTGCCTGGGCCGCCCCAGGACAGTCAAATGAGCAGTTCTTC
few	TRBV5-1	-	TRBJ2-4	CASSWNTGTDKNIQYF	TGCGCCAGCAGCTGGAACACCGGGACCGACAAAAACATTCAGTACTTC
few	TRBV9	TRBD2	TRBJ2-1	CASSGGLAGGYSYNEQFF	TGTGCCAGCAGCGGGGGACTAGCGGGAGGCTACTCCTACAATGAGCAGTTCTTC
few	TRBV4-3	TRBD2	TRBJ2-1	CASSQRLAEYNEQFF	TGCGCCAGCAGCCAGCGACTAGCGGAGTACAATGAGCAGTTCTTC
-	TRBV9	TRBD1	TRBJ2-2	CASSAPGQGAHTGELFF	TGTGCCAGCAGCGCCCCGGGACAGGGGGCGCACACCGGGGAGCTGTTTTTT
few	TRBV4-3	-	TRBJ2-2	CASSLNTGELFF	TGCGCCAGCAGCTTGAACACCGGGGAGCTGTTTTTT
few	TRBV7-2	-	TRBJ2-1	CASSLTWIYNEQFF	TGTGCCAGCAGCTTGACATGGATTTACAATGAGCAGTTCTTC
-	TRBV29-1	-	TRBJ2-4	CSVGQVDKNIQYF	TGCAGCGTTGGACAGGTGGACAAAAACATTCAGTACTTC
-	TRBV10-3	-	TRBJ2-2	CAISEPRFRYTGELFF	TGTGCCATCAGTGAACCCCGGTTTCGGTACACCGGGGAGCTGTTTTTT
-	TRBV7-2	TRBD2	TRBJ2-1	CASSLAGTNYNEQFF	TGTGCCAGCAGCTTAGCGGGGACTAACTACAATGAGCAGTTCTTC
few	TRBV30	-	TRBJ2-6	CAWSVTPGANVLTF	TGTGCCTGGAGTGTCACCCCTGGGGCCAACGTCCTGACTTTC
few	TRBV30	TRBD2	TRBJ2-1	CAWTQREDNEQFF	TGTGCCTGGACCCAGCGGGAGGACAATGAGCAGTTCTTC
-	TRBV7-3	-	TRBJ2-5	CASSPSYQETQYF	TGTGCCAGCAGCCCTAGTTACCAAGAGACCCAGTACTTC
-	TRBV29-1	-	TRBJ1-2	CSVDRDKLYTF	TGCAGCGTGGACCGGGACAAACTTTACACCTTC
-	TRBV5-1	TRBD1	TRBJ2-7	CASSFAGQGKAYEQYF	TGCGCCAGCAGCTTCGCTGGACAGGGTAAGGCCTACGAGCAGTACTTC
-	TRBV30	TRBD1	TRBJ2-3	CARSEGDRVPDTQYF	TGTGCTCGGAGTGAGGGGGACAGGGTCCCAGATACGCAGTATTTT
few	TRBV11-2	-	TRBJ2-3	CASSSLARASTDTQYF	TGTGCCAGCAGCTCATTAGCCAGGGCCAGCACAGATACGCAGTATTTT
-	TRBV7-2	-	TRBJ2-5	CASSLEARRGQTQYF	TGTGCCAGCAGCTTAGAGGCCCGTCGGGGGCAGACCCAGTACTTC
-	TRBV7-2	-	TRBJ2-1	CASSFSGYEQFF	TGTGCCAGCAGCTTTAGCGGCTATGAGCAGTTCTTC
few	TRBV29-1	-	TRBJ2-1	CSVVSLGLTYNEQFF	TGCAGCGTTGTATCCTTGGGACTTACCTACAATGAGCAGTTCTTC
-	TRBV27	TRBD2	TRBJ2-2	CASSLRLAVNTGELFF	TGTGCCAGCAGTTTAAGACTAGCGGTTAACACCGGGGAGCTGTTTTTT
few	TRBV30	-	TRBJ2-7	CAWRGAYEQYF	TGTGCCTGGAGAGGGGCCTACGAGCAGTACTTC
few	TRBV29-1	-	TRBJ2-3	CSVEGVQGFGTQYF	TGCAGCGTTGAAGGGGTACAGGGCTTCGGTACGCAGTATTTT
-	TRBV6-5	-	TRBJ2-1	CASSYGSGYNEQFF	TGTGCCAGCAGTTACGGTAGCGGTTACAATGAGCAGTTCTTC
-	TRBV29-1	-	TRBJ2-3	CSVDFSLDTQYF	TGCAGCGTTGATTTCAGCTTAGATACGCAGTATTTT
-	TRBV5-1	-	TRBJ2-1	CASSLAGLSEQFF	TGCGCCAGCAGCTTGGCCGGGTTGAGTGAGCAGTTCTTC
-	TRBV5-6	-	TRBJ1-5	CASSLPGQPQHF	TGTGCCAGCAGCTTGCCGGGCCAGCCCCAGCATTTT
few	TRBV9	TRBD1	TRBJ2-7	CASSGQGSGSYEQYF	TGTGCCAGCAGCGGACAGGGGAGTGGATCCTACGAGCAGTACTTC
few	TRBV7-9	-	TRBJ2-7	CASSLGGGTAFLLAEQYF	TGTGCCAGCAGCTTAGGCGGAGGGACCGCCTTCCTACTGGCCGAGCAGTACTTC
once	TRBV6-5	-	TRBJ2-1	CASSYSYARTYNEQFF	TGTGCCAGCAGTTACTCGTATGCTAGGACCTACAATGAGCAGTTCTTC
-	TRBV7-2	TRBD2	TRBJ2-3	CASSPRTRALADTQYF	TGTGCCAGCAGCCCGCGGACTAGGGCCCTCGCAGATACGCAGTATTTT
few	TRBV5-1	-	TRBJ2-1	CASSSVSDEQFF	TGCGCCAGCAGCTCCGTCTCCGATGAGCAGTTCTTC
-	TRBV29-1	TRBD1	TRBJ2-1	CSGPRDRGNEQFF	TGCAGCGGCCCCCGGGACAGGGGCAATGAGCAGTTCTTC
few	TRBV6-5	TRBD2	TRBJ2-5	CAISGSGTTETQYF	TGTGCCATCAGTGGTAGCGGGACCACAGAGACCCAGTACTTC
few	TRBV7-9	TRBD2	TRBJ2-5	CASSFQRETGETQYF	TGTGCCAGCAGCTTTCAGCGGGAGACGGGGGAGACCCAGTACTTC
-	TRBV18	-	TRBJ2-7	CASSPGGIEQYF	TGTGCCAGCTCACCCGGCGGTATCGAGCAGTACTTC
-	TRBV9	TRBD2	TRBJ2-5	CASSPREREGQETQYF	TGTGCCAGCTCACCGCGCGAGCGGGAGGGCCAAGAGACCCAGTACTTC
-	TRBV4-1	TRBD2	TRBJ2-1	CASSQASGSPTYNEQFF	TGCGCCAGCAGCCAAGCTAGCGGGAGTCCCACCTACAATGAGCAGTTCTTC
-	TRBV7-9	-	TRBJ2-5	CASSLRARVETQYF	TGTGCCAGCAGCTTAAGGGCTAGAGTTGAGACCCAGTACTTC
-	TRBV29-1	-	TRBJ1-2	CSVGKADGYTF	TGCAGCGTAGGAAAGGCTGATGGCTACACCTTC
few	TRBV30	TRBD2	TRBJ2-5	CALGLAGRETQYF	TGTGCTCTCGGACTAGCGGGCAGGGAGACCCAGTACTTC
-	TRBV29-1	TRBD2	TRBJ2-1	CSAQRGGHNEQFF	TGCAGCGCTCAAAGGGGAGGGCACAATGAGCAGTTCTTC
few	TRBV10-3	-	TRBJ1-3	CAISESQGRGNTIYF	TGTGCCATCAGTGAGTCACAGGGAAGGGGAAACACCATATATTTT
few	TRBV30	-	TRBJ1-2	CAWSVARGRYGYTF	TGTGCCTGGAGTGTAGCCAGGGGCAGGTATGGCTACACCTTC
-	TRBV30	TRBD1	TRBJ1-2	CAWTPDRGGYGYTF	TGTGCCTGGACCCCGGACAGGGGAGGCTATGGCTACACCTTC
few	TRBV7-2	TRBD2	TRBJ2-3	CASSPTSGRATDTQYF	TGTGCCAGCAGCCCCACTAGCGGGAGGGCCACAGATACGCAGTATTTT
few	TRBV29-1	TRBD1	TRBJ1-1	CSVAGQMNTEAFF	TGCAGCGTTGCGGGACAGATGAACACTGAAGCTTTCTTT
-	TRBV5-6	-	TRBJ2-5	CASSLVGARETQYF	TGTGCCAGCAGCTTGGTGGGGGCGCGGGAGACCCAGTACTTC
-	TRBV30	TRBD2	TRBJ2-1	CAWSSLAGVNEQFF	TGTGCCTGGAGTTCACTAGCGGGAGTCAATGAGCAGTTCTTC